This T cell receptor beta chain was found in a study of regulatory T cells in long-lasting Graves disease. Study as a whole: Graves' patients who were just diagnosed had used antithyroid drugs for under 3 months.

This clonotype was recorded many times. Time point reported: newly diagnosed GD, antithyroid drugs for less than 3 months. After RNA was extracted from PBMCs, the TCR library was made from it. Arm-PCR of CDR3 regions with iRepertoire HTBI primers generated TCR beta libraries. In the authors' workflow: The samples included approximately 60 TRBV and some 15 TRBJ segments. TCRdb itself ran the multiplex PCR reads through MiXCR, one entry per CDR3 protein. TCRdb, not the original authors, processed these V and J calls. Of 250,000 to 300,000 distinct CDR3 sequences in the sample, approximately 18% were seen once. CDR3 length equals 14 residues. Trimming took off 7 bases at V and 6 bases at J, with 19 bases between the two ends. Germline V gene sequence: CDR1 MNHNS, CDR2 SASEGT. This sample was shared with a second study, whose subject was T cells in Graves' hyperthyroidism and ophthalmopathy. As that study records: Blood held most thyroid clonotypes expanded above 0.001 frequency.

The sequence was obtained from a woman in her twenties or thirties with Graves disease. V gene TRBV6-1 combines with J gene TRBJ2-7; D not resolved. The sequencing here drew on peripheral blood mononuclear cells (PBMCs), taken at new diagnosis, from a patient treated with antithyroid drugs. The DNA for the CDR3 is TGTGCCAGCACTACCCTGGCGAGAAGAGCCGAGCAGTACTTC. Protein sequence: CASTTLARRAEQYF.